These 15 T cell receptor beta chains were sequenced from one sample in a study of blood T cell repertoires in COVID-19. Sequenced by immunoSEQ multiplex PCR; TCRdb stores in-frame clones only, minus some. The sample includes approximately 200,000 clones, 85% seen only once; the top ten take roughly 20%. The source material was PBMCs or T cells enriched from blood (not recorded which). These receptors all stem from a man in his forties who had recovered from COVID-19.

This chain links TRBV4-1 with TRBJ2-3; tentative D call: TRBD1 (5 bases). V was trimmed by 4 bases and J by 4 bases, leaving 21 bases between them. Germline lookup yields CDR1 MGHRA and CDR2 YSYEKL. The CDR3 has 17 residues. This CDR3 is CASSRYLRENSPDTQYF. Here the CDR3 DNA reads TGCGCCAGCAGCCGCTACCTCAGGGAAAATAGCCCAGATACGCAGTATTTT.

The chain has TRBV9 and TRBJ2-7; D unclear. CDR3 length: 13 amino acids. Trimming stripped 4 bases from V and 0 bases from J, with 8 bases between. Per germline, CDR1 SGDLS and CDR2 YYNGEE. CDR3 DNA sequence: TGTGCCAGCAGCAGCATGAGCTCCTACGAGCAGTACTTC. It codes for CASSSMSSYEQYF.

V gene TRBV7-9 combines with J gene TRBJ1-2; TRBD1 agrees at 8 bases. This CDR3 contains 16 residues. The ends lost 1 base at V and 4 bases at J; junction bases unmatched: 8. CDR1 and CDR2 from the germline V gene are SEHNR and FQNEAQ (reference sequence). Here the CDR3 DNA reads TGTGCCAGCAGCTTAGGAGTGGGACAGGAAGTCTATGGCTACACCTTC. This sequence encodes CASSLGVGQEVYGYTF.

CDR3 in DNA: TGTGCCACCAGTGACCCCCCCCCGAGCGGGAGCAGGGATGAGCAGTTCTTC. It is translated as CATSDPPPSGSRDEQFF. The chain couples TRBV24-1 to TRBJ2-1; the match to TRBD2 covers 8 bases. The length of the CDR3 is 17 residues. Germline values: CDR1 KGHDR, CDR2 SFDVKD. With 4 bases clipped from V and 8 bases from J, the junction kept 15 bases outside the gene matches.

The gene calls are TRBV7-9 and TRBJ2-2; 11 bases agree with TRBD2. The germline gives CDR1 SEHNR, CDR2 FQNEAQ (reference sequence). The CDR3 covers 16 residues. J lost 3 bases, V lost 6 bases, and 6 bases had no gene match. Here the CDR3 reads CASRSLAGGHTGELFF. In nucleotides, the CDR3 is TGTGCCAGCAGGAGCCTAGCGGGAGGACACACCGGGGAGCTGTTTTTT. The full variable domain, in which reference TRBV7-9 and TRBJ2-2 provide the parts outside the CDR3, is DTGVSQNPRHKITKRGQNVTFRCDPISEHNRLYWYRQTLGQGPEFLTYFQNEAQLEKSRLLSDRFSAERPKGSFSTLEIQRTEQGDSAMYLCASRSLAGGHTGELFFGEGSRLTVL.

V is TRBV5-1 and J is TRBJ1-6; D is unclear. The V and J ends lost 5 bases and 3 bases respectively, with 6 bases between them. This CDR3 comprises 13 residues. In germline, CDR1 is SGHRS, CDR2 YFSETQ. CDR3 nucleotides: TGCGCCAGCAGTCTCAGCTATAATTCACCCCTCCACTTT. It specifies CASSLSYNSPLHF.

This chain links TRBV9 with TRBJ2-5, with a weak D call TRBD2 (6 bases). Germline CDR1 and CDR2: SGDLS and YYNGEE. There are 15 residues in the CDR3. V lost 2 bases to trimming and J lost 5 bases, with 16 bases between them. The CDR3 spells CASSVEGRSSETQYF. The CDR3 DNA is TGTGCCAGCAGCGTGGAGGGGCGGTCGAGTGAGACCCAGTACTTC.

This clone is deemed medium-sized. This sequence joins TRBV6-1 and TRBJ2-3; 10 bases are a match to TRBD1. Germline CDR1 and CDR2: MNHNS and SASEGT. This CDR3 is built from 15 residues. Unmatched junction bases numbered 2, after V lost 1 base and J lost 4 bases. The CDR3 loop is CASSEGTGGADTQYF. The CDR3 bases are TGTGCCAGCAGTGAAGGGACAGGGGGAGCAGATACGCAGTATTTT.

The chain is built from TRBV29-1 and TRBJ2-3; D is uncertain. The length of the CDR3 is 14 residues. Trimming took off 1 base at V and 3 bases at J, with 11 bases between the two ends. Germline loops: CDR1 SQVTM, CDR2 ANQGSEA. This CDR3 is CSVEGYLGTDTQYF. The DNA of the CDR3 is TGCAGCGTTGAAGGTTACCTCGGGACAGATACGCAGTATTTT.

This chain uses TRBV16 with TRBJ1-5; TRBD1 is a possible D gene (6 bases). The CDR3 has 16 residues. Germline CDR1 is KGHSY and CDR2 is FQNENV. With 1 base removed from V and 5 bases from J, the gap between germline ends came to 15 bases. The CDR3 coding sequence is TGTGCCAGCAGCCAATACGGGACACAAAGGCATCAGCCCCAGCATTTT. This codes for CASSQYGTQRHQPQHF. The whole variable domain, filled in from reference TRBV16 and TRBJ1-5, reads GEEVAQTPKHLVRGEGQKAKLYCAPIKGHSYVFWYQQVLKNEFKFLISFQNENVFDETGMPKERFSAKCLPNSPCSLEIQATKLEDSAVYFCASSQYGTQRHQPQHFGDGTRLSIL.

The chain uses TRBV10-3 and TRBJ1-3; TRBD1 might be the D (6 bases). This CDR3 comprises 14 residues. In germline, CDR1 is ENHRY, CDR2 SYGVKD. V lost 4 bases, J lost 4 bases, and 11 bases lay in between. The CDR3 here is CAISAGTTGNTIYF. In nucleotides, the CDR3 is TGTGCCATCAGTGCCGGGACAACCGGAAACACCATATATTTT.

This clone was counted once. The gene calls are TRBV13 and TRBJ2-7; tentative D call: TRBD2 (5 bases). Trimming cost V 4 bases and J 3 bases, with 10 bases left between them. This CDR3 comprises 13 residues. Germline CDR1 and CDR2: PRHDT and FYEKMQ (reference sequence). CDR3 coding DNA: TGTGCCAGCAGCTCGAGCGGAGACTACGAGCAGTACTTC. This sequence encodes CASSSSGDYEQYF.

This clone was recorded once. V is TRBV7-2 and J is TRBJ1-2; no clear D. Germline loops: CDR1 SGHTA, CDR2 FQGNSA. CDR3 length equals 12 residues. Trimming shortened V by 5 bases and J by 3 bases, and 7 bases separated the two germline ends. CDR3 residues: CASSLSHYGYTF. The CDR3, as DNA: TGTGCCAGCAGCCTTAGCCACTATGGCTACACCTTC.

V usage is TRBV6-2 or TRBV6-3 and J usage is TRBJ1-5; a weak D match, TRBD1 (6 bases). V shed 5 bases and J shed 2 bases, with 7 bases lying between them. CDR3 size: 13 residues. Germline V gene data show CDR1 as MNHEY and CDR2 as SVGEGT. This CDR3 reads CASSPGGNQPQHF. In DNA form, the CDR3 reads TGTGCCAGCAGTCCAGGGGGCAATCAGCCCCAGCATTTT.

This clone was observed a few times. DNA of the CDR3: TGTGCCACCAGCTCTCGACAGGGGACTGTAACAGATACGCAGTATTTT. Protein sequence: CATSSRQGTVTDTQYF. V is TRBV15 and J is TRBJ2-3; 8 nucleotides match TRBD1. This CDR3 is 16 amino acids long. Germline V gene lookup returns CDR1 LNHNV and CDR2 YYDKDF (reference sequence). With V trimmed by 5 bases and J by 3 bases, 10 bases remained unmatched.